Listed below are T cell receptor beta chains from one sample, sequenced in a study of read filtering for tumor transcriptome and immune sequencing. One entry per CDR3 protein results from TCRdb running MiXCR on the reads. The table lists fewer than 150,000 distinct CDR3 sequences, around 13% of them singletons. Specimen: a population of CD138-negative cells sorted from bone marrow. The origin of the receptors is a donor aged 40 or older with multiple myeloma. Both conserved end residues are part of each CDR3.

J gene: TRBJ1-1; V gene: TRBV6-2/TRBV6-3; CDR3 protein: CASSSNSFTEAFF
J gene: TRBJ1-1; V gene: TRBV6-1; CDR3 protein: CASSPSPELQGWHTEAFF
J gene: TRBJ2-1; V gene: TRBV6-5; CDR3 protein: CASSYSGRGGYNEQFF
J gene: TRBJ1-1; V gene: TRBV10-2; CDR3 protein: CASSRGSTEAFF
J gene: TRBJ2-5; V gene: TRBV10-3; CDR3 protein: CASGEETQYF
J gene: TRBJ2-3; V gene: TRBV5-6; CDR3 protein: CASSLTVADTQYF
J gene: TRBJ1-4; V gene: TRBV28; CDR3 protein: CASSTLGPNEKLFF
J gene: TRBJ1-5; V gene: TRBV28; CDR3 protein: CASSSYRDQPQHF
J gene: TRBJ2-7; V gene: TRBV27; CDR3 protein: CASSWTSGRAGGYEQYF
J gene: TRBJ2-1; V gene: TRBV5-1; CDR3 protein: CASSLAWGPSSYNEQFF
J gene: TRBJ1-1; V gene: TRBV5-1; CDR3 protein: CASSYRQGGMNTEASF
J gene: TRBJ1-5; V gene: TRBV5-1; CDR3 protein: CASSRTGGAQPQHF
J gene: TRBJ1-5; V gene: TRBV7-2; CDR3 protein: CASSTMGDQPQHF
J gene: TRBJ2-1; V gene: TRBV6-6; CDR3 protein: CASRSRGSADYNEQFF
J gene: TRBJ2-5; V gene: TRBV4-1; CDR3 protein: CASSPRFVGGKETQYF
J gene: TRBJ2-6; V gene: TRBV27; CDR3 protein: CASSLMPRVASGRTGANVLTF
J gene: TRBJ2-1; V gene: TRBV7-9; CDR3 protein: CASSLSSKTGAHSYNEQFF
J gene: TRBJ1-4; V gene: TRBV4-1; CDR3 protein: CASSQESQAAGATNEKLFF
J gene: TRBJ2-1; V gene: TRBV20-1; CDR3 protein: CSARKGGGSSYNEQFF
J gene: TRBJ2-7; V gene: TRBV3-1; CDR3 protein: CASSQESRATYEQYF
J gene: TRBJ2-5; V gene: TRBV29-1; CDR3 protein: CSVATVEETQYF
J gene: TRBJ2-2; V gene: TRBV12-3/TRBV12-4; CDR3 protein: CASSLVAGVNGELFF
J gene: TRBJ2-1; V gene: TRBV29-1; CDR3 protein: CSPRDRGVYNEQFF
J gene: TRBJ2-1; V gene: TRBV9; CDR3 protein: CASSSEEGAYNEQFF
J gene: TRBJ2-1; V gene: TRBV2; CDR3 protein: CASSLSAGGFYNEQFF